The next 17 T cell receptor beta chains were all read from a single sample in a study of radiotherapy plus CTLA-4 blockade in lung cancer. Data came from immunoSEQ multiplex PCR; TCRdb stores just in-frame clones and leaves some out. The repertoire includes 40,000 to 55,000 clones, more than 70% of them detected once, and roughly 3% sits in the top ten. Sequencing was performed on peripheral blood, taken from a patient treated with radiotherapy plus ipilimumab. All receptors come from a human donor with non-small cell lung cancer whose response to radiotherapy plus ipilimumab could not be evaluated.

This clone has a handful of counts. The chain links TRBV10-1 to TRBJ1-4; D remains unclear. Per the germline V gene, CDR1 is WNHNN and CDR2 is SYGVQD (reference sequence). The CDR3 is 18 residues long. With 0 bases removed from V and 7 bases from J, the gap between germline ends came to 21 bases. Written as DNA, the CDR3 is TGCGCCAGCAGTGAGTCTACCTATATGGTAGGTCGCGGTGAAAAACTGTTTTTT. Encoded protein: CASSESTYMVGRGEKLFF.

The genes are TRBV6-4 and TRBJ2-2; the D gene is possibly TRBD2 (6 bases). Germline assignment: CDR1 MRHNA and CDR2 SNTAGT. V was trimmed by 3 bases and J by 7 bases, leaving 9 bases between them. The CDR3 is made up of 13 amino acids. CDR3 coding DNA: TGTGCCAGCAGTGAAGTAGCGGACGGGGAGCTGTTTTTT. Amino acid sequence: CASSEVADGELFF.

This chain's CDR3 is CASSQVGTRVVGELFF. The CDR3 DNA follows: TGCGCCAGCAGCCAAGTAGGGACTCGAGTCGTCGGGGAGCTGTTTTTT. V usage is TRBV4-3 and J usage is TRBJ2-2, with D perhaps TRBD2 (6 bases). The CDR3 runs 16 residues. Germline CDR1 LGHNA, CDR2 YSLEER. The V and J ends lost 1 base and 7 bases respectively, with 16 bases between them.

The rearrangement uses TRBV9 and TRBJ2-7, with 15 positions matching TRBD2. The J segment lost 0 bases and the V segment lost 0 bases, leaving 7 bases of the junction unmatched. CDR1 and CDR2 from the germline V gene are SGDLS and YYNGEE. CDR3 size: 19 residues. CDR3 nucleotides: TGTGCCAGCAGCGTAGGGTGGGGACTAGCGGGGGGACGCTCCTACGAGCAGTACTTC. Its protein is CASSVGWGLAGGRSYEQYF.

The chain links TRBV9 to TRBJ1-1; 7 bases align to TRBD1. The CDR3 length is 15 residues. Germline trimming cut 4 bases from V and 3 bases from J; bases unmatched to any gene: 9. CDR1 and CDR2 from the germline V gene are SGDLS and YYNGEE. CDR3 sequence reads: CASSRQGWGDTEAFF. CDR3 DNA sequence: TGTGCCAGCAGCAGACAGGGATGGGGGGACACTGAAGCTTTCTTT. Full variable domain (rest looked up from reference TRBV9 and TRBJ1-1): DSGVTQTPKHLITATGQRVTLRCSPRSGDLSVYWYQQSLDQGLQFLIQYYNGEERAKGNILERFSAQQFPDLHSELNLSSLELGDSALYFCASSRQGWGDTEAFFGQGTRLTVV.

The gene calls are TRBV6-1 and TRBJ2-1; 8 bases agree with TRBD2. In germline, CDR1 is MNHNS, CDR2 SASEGT. The CDR3 spans 14 residues. Losses at the gene ends were 6 bases for V and 5 bases for J; bases not matched to a gene: 6. In DNA, the CDR3 is TGTGCCAGCAGACTACGGGGGGGAAACAATGAGCAGTTCTTC. Amino acids: CASRLRGGNNEQFF.

V is TRBV6-1 and J is TRBJ1-1; no clear D gene. Per the germline V gene, CDR1 is MNHNS and CDR2 is SASEGT. The CDR3 length is 14 residues. The V end was cut by 5 bases, the J end by 5 bases, with 15 bases between. CDR3 sequence: CASSPGVPQTEAFF. The CDR3 DNA reads TGTGCCAGCAGTCCGGGAGTTCCGCAAACTGAAGCTTTCTTT.

The chain has TRBV7-2 and TRBJ2-1; 7 nucleotides agree with TRBD2. V lost 5 bases and J lost 7; bases outside the gene matches: 11. The CDR3 runs 15 residues. Per the germline V gene, CDR1 is SGHTA and CDR2 is FQGNSA. The CDR3, as DNA: TGTGCCAGCAGCCGAGCGGGATTCGGTGATAATGAGCAGTTCTTC. Translation: CASSRAGFGDNEQFF.

The chain couples TRBV6-5 to TRBJ2-3; unclear D gene. V was clipped by 0 bases and J by 2 bases, with 6 bases between them. The CDR3 runs 14 residues. Germline CDR1 is MNHEY and CDR2 is SVGAGI. The CDR3 region has the DNA TGTGCCAGCAGTTACTCTTCTTTCACAGATACGCAGTATTTT. The encoded protein is CASSYSSFTDTQYF.

The chain couples TRBV28 to TRBJ2-7; no clear D gene. The CDR3 runs 16 residues. Trimming shortened V by 6 bases and J by 0 bases, and 18 bases separated the two germline ends. CDR1 and CDR2 (germline): MDHEN, SYDVKM. CDR3 nucleotides: TGTGCCAGCAGAACCGTCTTCAACACAATCTCCTACGAGCAGTACTTC. It encodes CASRTVFNTISYEQYF.

The CDR3 protein is CASKTSGGINTGELFF. The CDR3 DNA sequence: TGTGCCAGTAAGACTAGCGGGGGGATAAACACCGGGGAGCTGTTTTTT. J is TRBJ2-2 and V is TRBV19; 13 positions match TRBD2. The CDR3 totals 16 residues. Trimming took 7 bases from V and 2 from J; bases not matched to a gene: 4. The germline CDR1 and CDR2 sequences are LNHDA and SQIVND (reference sequence).

J is TRBJ1-4 and V is TRBV6-1; 7 nucleotides align to TRBD1. This CDR3 is 15 amino acids long. Per germline, CDR1 MNHNS and CDR2 SASEGT. Trimming at V came to 8 bases and at J to 6 bases, leaving 12 bases not matched to a gene. CDR3 DNA sequence: TGTGCCAGCTTGACGACCAAGCAGGGGGATGAAAAACTGTTTTTT. Amino acid sequence: CASLTTKQGDEKLFF.

The chain is built from TRBV9 and TRBJ1-3; 7 nucleotides align to TRBD1. Germline V gene data show CDR1 as SGDLS and CDR2 as YYNGEE. The CDR3 is 17 residues long. J gave up 0 bases and V 3 bases, and 9 bases lay outside the gene matches. The CDR3 DNA follows: TGTGCCAGCAGCGAAGGGGGCAGAATCATCTCTGGAAACACCATATATTTT. Translated: CASSEGGRIISGNTIYF.

This sequence joins TRBV19 and TRBJ2-2, with D possibly matching TRBD1 (6 bases). This CDR3 comprises 15 residues. Germline V gene data show CDR1 as LNHDA and CDR2 as SQIVND (reference sequence). Deletions cut 3 bases from V and 0 bases from J, with 8 bases between. The DNA of the CDR3 is TGTGCCAGTAGTATGGGGGCGACGAACACCGGGGAGCTGTTTTTT. This sequence encodes CASSMGATNTGELFF.

CDR3 bases: TGCGCCAGCAGCTTGGAGGGGCGTCAGCCCCAGCATTTT. It specifies CASSLEGRQPQHF. V and J are TRBV5-1 and TRBJ1-5, with D possibly being TRBD1 (5 bases). V shed 0 bases and J shed 6 bases, with 7 bases lying between them. CDR3 size: 13 residues. CDR1 and CDR2 from the germline V gene are SGHRS and YFSETQ.

V is TRBV11-3 and J is TRBJ2-2, with TRBD1 matching over 7 bases. The CDR3 loop spans 15 amino acids. Germline CDR1 reads SGHNT; CDR2 reads YENEEA. The V gene end was trimmed by 5 bases and the J gene end by 6 bases; junction bases not matched to a gene: 9. The CDR3 DNA is TGTGCCAGCAGCCTGACAGGGCGCCGGGCCGGGGAGCTGTTTTTT. Amino acid sequence: CASSLTGRRAGELFF.

This chain links TRBV7-9 with TRBJ1-1, with D possibly matching TRBD1 (5 bases). CDR1 and CDR2 (germline): SEHNR, FQNEAQ (reference sequence). The CDR3 totals 13 residues. Deletions cut 6 bases from V and 1 base from J, with 9 bases between. The chain's CDR3 is CASSGQQNTEAFF. CDR3 in DNA: TGTGCCAGCAGTGGACAACAGAACACTGAAGCTTTCTTT.